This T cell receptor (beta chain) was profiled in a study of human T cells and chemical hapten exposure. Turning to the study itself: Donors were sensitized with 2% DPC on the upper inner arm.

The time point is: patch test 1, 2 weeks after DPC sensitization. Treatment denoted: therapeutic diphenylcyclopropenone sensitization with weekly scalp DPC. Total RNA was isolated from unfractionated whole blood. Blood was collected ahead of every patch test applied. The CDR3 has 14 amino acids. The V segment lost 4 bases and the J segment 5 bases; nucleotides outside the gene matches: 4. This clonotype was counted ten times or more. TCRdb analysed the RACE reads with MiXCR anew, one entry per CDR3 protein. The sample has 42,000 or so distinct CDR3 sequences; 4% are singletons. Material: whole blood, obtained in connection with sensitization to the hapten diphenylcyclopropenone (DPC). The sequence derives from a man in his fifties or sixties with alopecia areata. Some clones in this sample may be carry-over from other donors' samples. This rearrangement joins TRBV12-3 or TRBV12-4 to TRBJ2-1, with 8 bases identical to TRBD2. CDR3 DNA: TGTGCCAGCAGTTCTACTAGCGGACACAATGAGCAGTTCTTC. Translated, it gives CASSSTSGHNEQFF.